The next 11 T cell receptor beta chains were all read from a single sample in a study of T cell responses to AZD1222 COVID-19 vaccine. Repertoires were generated with immunoSEQ multiplex PCR, while TCRdb's copy carries only in-frame clones and drops some. The data contain under 150,000 clones, about 91% of them singletons. Sequencing used peripheral blood, obtained 28 days after the second AZD1222 dose. The receptor source for this set is an adult who received the AZD1222 COVID-19 vaccine.

The chain joins TRBV4-1 to TRBJ2-7; 10 bases align to TRBD1. J lost 4 bases, V lost 4 bases, and 7 bases had no gene match. This CDR3 contains 15 residues. Germline V gene lookup returns CDR1 MGHRA and CDR2 YSYEKL. CDR3 sequence (DNA): TGCGCCAGCAGCCCCCTTGACAGGGGGCGTTACGAGCAGTACTTC. Translated: CASSPLDRGRYEQYF.

This clone is a singleton in its sample. This rearrangement joins TRBV4-3 to TRBJ1-1, with no clear D. Trimming took 0 bases from V and 5 from J, leaving 10 bases between them. CDR3 size: 14 residues. Germline CDR1 and CDR2: LGHNA and YSLEER. In DNA form, the CDR3 reads TGCGCCAGCAGCCAAGAGCCGCTAGGAACTGAAGCTTTCTTT. Amino acid sequence: CASSQEPLGTEAFF.

The chain joins TRBV6-2 or TRBV6-3 to TRBJ2-7, with 9 bases lining up with TRBD2. V gave up 5 bases and J gave up 9 bases; unmatched junction bases: 14. Germline lookup yields CDR1 MNHEY and CDR2 SVGEGT. This CDR3 spans 15 amino acids. CDR3 bases: TGTGCCAGCAGTGCCTCCGGGACTAGCCGTGAGCGGCAGTACTTC. This codes for CASSASGTSRERQYF.

This chain uses TRBV28 with TRBJ1-5, with 7 bases fitting TRBD1. Germline assignment: CDR1 MDHEN and CDR2 SYDVKM. This CDR3 contains 14 residues. The V and J ends lost 8 bases and 8 bases, in that order; junction bases with no gene match: 12. The CDR3 coding sequence is TGTGCCAGCGAGTCAACTGGGGGGACAGAGCCCCAGCATTTT. It yields the protein CASESTGGTEPQHF.

V gene TRBV28 combines with J gene TRBJ1-6; D ambiguous. Germline V gives CDR1 MDHEN, CDR2 SYDVKM. The length of the CDR3 is 17 residues. V was shortened by 5 bases and J by 2 bases, with 16 bases between the two germline ends. CDR3 loop: CASSPAWRVPYNSPLHF. As DNA, the CDR3 is TGTGCCAGCAGTCCGGCCTGGCGGGTCCCCTATAATTCACCCCTCCACTTT.

The rearrangement joins TRBV19 to TRBJ1-4, with 7 bases matching TRBD1. V shed 5 bases and J 0 bases; nucleotides not matched to a gene: 6. Per the germline V gene, CDR1 is LNHDA and CDR2 is SQIVND (reference sequence). This CDR3 comprises 16 residues. The CDR3 DNA sequence: TGTGCCAGTAGTGTTGGGACAGATGCAACTAATGAAAAACTGTTTTTT. Protein: CASSVGTDATNEKLFF.

V and J are TRBV28 and TRBJ2-7; D may be TRBD1 (6 bases). The V gene's germline CDR1 is MDHEN and CDR2 SYDVKM. The CDR3 is 13 amino acids. The germline V and J ends were trimmed by 9 bases and 4 bases, with 16 bases remaining between them. DNA of the CDR3: TGTGCCAGTGCCGGGACAACCTGGTACGAGCAGTACTTC. It specifies CASAGTTWYEQYF.

The V and J genes are TRBV11-3 and TRBJ2-3, with D unclear. Germline-derived CDR1 and CDR2 are SGHNT and YENEEA. This CDR3 comprises 12 residues. V was cut by 6 bases and J by 2 bases, with 6 bases left in between. The CDR3 DNA sequence: TGTGCCAGCAGTTTGAACACAGATACGCAGTATTTT. Encoded protein: CASSLNTDTQYF.

The rearrangement links TRBV5-6 to TRBJ1-2, with D perhaps TRBD1 (6 bases). This CDR3 is built from 13 residues. CDR1 and CDR2 (germline): SGHDT, YYEEEE. V was cut by 4 bases and J by 7 bases, with 14 bases left in between. CDR3 in amino acids: CASSPRGGFGYTF. DNA for the CDR3: TGTGCCAGCAGCCCCAGGGGAGGCTTTGGCTACACCTTC.

The chain's CDR3 is CASSPWTGSSTNEKLFF. In DNA, the CDR3 is TGTGCCAGCAGCCCCTGGACAGGGAGTAGCACTAATGAAAAACTGTTTTTT. V gene TRBV11-2 combines with J gene TRBJ1-4; 8 bases fit TRBD1. J lost 2 bases, V lost 5 bases, and 10 bases had no gene match. Germline CDR1 is SGHAT and CDR2 is FQNNGV. The CDR3 runs 17 residues.

This chain connects TRBV6-2 or TRBV6-3 to TRBJ1-2; D remains ambiguous. V was clipped by 2 bases and J by 1 base, with 8 bases between them. Germline values: CDR1 MNHEY, CDR2 SVGEGT. The CDR3 is 14 amino acids. The CDR3 nucleotides are TGTGCCAGCAGTTACATCGGGATTAACTATGGCTACACCTTC. Its protein product is CASSYIGINYGYTF.